This T cell receptor beta chain was found in a study of T cell changes during pregnancy in multiple sclerosis. V shed 3 bases and J shed 5 bases, with 13 bases lying between them. The CDR3 contains 14 residues. CDR1 and CDR2 from the germline V gene are SEHNR and FQNEAQ (reference sequence). The table came from immunoSEQ multiplex PCR; TCRdb's copy has only in-frame clones and leaves some out. The sample records approximately 100,000 clones, about 90% being singletons. The chain is built from TRBV7-9 and TRBJ2-5, with D perhaps matching TRBD1 (5 bases). Material: peripheral blood, obtained after pregnancy. The source is a female donor in good health, enrolled as a control in a pregnancy study. The CDR3 region is CASSFGQQGETQYF. The CDR3 bases are TGTGCCAGCAGCTTTGGACAACAAGGGGAGACCCAGTACTTC.